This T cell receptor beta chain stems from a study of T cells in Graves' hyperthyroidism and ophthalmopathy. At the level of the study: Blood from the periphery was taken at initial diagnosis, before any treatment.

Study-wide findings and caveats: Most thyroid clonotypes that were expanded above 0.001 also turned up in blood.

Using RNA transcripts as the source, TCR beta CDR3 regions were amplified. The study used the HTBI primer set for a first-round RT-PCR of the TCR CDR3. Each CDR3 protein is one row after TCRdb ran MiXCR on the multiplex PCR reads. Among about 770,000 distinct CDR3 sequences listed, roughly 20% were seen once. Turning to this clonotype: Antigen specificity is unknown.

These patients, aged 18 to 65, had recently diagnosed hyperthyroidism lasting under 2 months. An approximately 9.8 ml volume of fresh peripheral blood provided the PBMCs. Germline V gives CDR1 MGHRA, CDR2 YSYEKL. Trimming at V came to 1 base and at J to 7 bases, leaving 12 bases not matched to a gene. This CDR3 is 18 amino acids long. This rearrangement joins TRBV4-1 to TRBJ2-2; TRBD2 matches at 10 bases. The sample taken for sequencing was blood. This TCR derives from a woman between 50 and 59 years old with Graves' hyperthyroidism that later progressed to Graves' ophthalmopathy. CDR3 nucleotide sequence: TGCGCCAGCAGCCAAGCCGTGTTGAGCGGGGGGGGTCACGGGGAGCTGTTTTTT. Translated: CASSQAVLSGGGHGELFF.